A single sample gave rise to the 26 T cell receptor beta chains below, sequenced in a study of T cells in Graves' hyperthyroidism and ophthalmopathy. TCR beta CDR3 regions were amplified from RNA. The HTBI primer set served for first-round RT-PCR of the TCR CDR3. TCRdb re-analysed the multiplex PCR reads in MiXCR, keeping a single row per CDR3 protein. The table lists 550,000 to 800,000 distinct CDR3 sequences, 17% of them singletons, with about 14% in the top ten. Sequenced: blood. The receptors come from a man in his forties or fifties with Graves' hyperthyroidism.

This clonotype has just a few counts. V and J are TRBV24-1 and TRBJ2-3, with D possibly matching TRBD1 (8 bases). Trimming pared 5 bases from V and 9 bases from J, leaving 14 bases between. Germline values: CDR1 KGHDR, CDR2 SFDVKD. The CDR3 totals 13 residues. The CDR3 coding sequence is TGTGCCACCAGTGTCCACAGGGGGGGCACGCAGTATTTT. Amino acids: CATSVHRGGTQYF.

This clonotype was seen a few times. The rearrangement joins TRBV11-1 to TRBJ2-2, with 8 nucleotides matching TRBD2. Germline-derived CDR1 and CDR2 are SGHAT and FQDESV (reference sequence). V trimming: 5 bases; J trimming: 3 bases; junction bases outside the gene matches: 5. The CDR3 spans 15 residues. The CDR3 sequence: CASSLFGGDTGELFF. As DNA, the CDR3 is TGTGCCAGCAGCCTATTCGGGGGGGACACCGGGGAGCTGTTTTTT.

The chain couples TRBV7-9 to TRBJ1-2; TRBD1 matches at 10 bases. Germline V CDR1 and CDR2: SEHNR, FQNEAQ (reference sequence). The J segment lost 9 bases and the V segment lost 1 base, leaving 8 bases of the junction unmatched. The CDR3 loop spans 15 amino acids. The CDR3 here is CASSLGETGGASYTF. DNA of the CDR3: TGTGCCAGCAGCTTAGGGGAGACAGGGGGCGCGAGCTACACCTTC.

This clonotype was detected ten times or more. The rearrangement uses TRBV28 and TRBJ2-3, with TRBD1 identical over 9 bases. The V gene's germline CDR1 is MDHEN and CDR2 SYDVKM. CDR3 length equals 15 residues. The V and J ends lost 5 bases and 6 bases, in that order; junction bases with no gene match: 9. The CDR3 spells CASSKRDRVLDTQYF. The CDR3 region has the DNA TGTGCCAGCAGTAAAAGGGACAGGGTATTGGATACGCAGTATTTT.

This clonotype was seen repeatedly, ten times or more. The chain uses TRBV12-3 or TRBV12-4 and TRBJ1-5, with D possibly TRBD1 on 5 matching bases. V was clipped by 1 base and J by 3 bases, with 10 bases between them. This CDR3 comprises 15 residues. CDR3 residues: CASSLEGPHNQPQHF. DNA of the CDR3: TGTGCCAGCAGTTTAGAGGGGCCCCACAATCAGCCCCAGCATTTT.

This chain connects TRBV20-1 to TRBJ2-7; either TRBD1 or TRBD2 may fit D (6 bases each). The CDR3 contains 15 residues. Per germline, CDR1 DFQATT and CDR2 SNEGSKA (reference sequence). V lost 3 bases and J 5 bases, leaving 20 bases between the germline ends. The CDR3 here is CSASVGGLSVHEQYF. CDR3 DNA: TGCAGTGCTAGTGTTGGGGGGCTGAGTGTCCACGAGCAGTACTTC.

At least ten counts were recorded for this clonotype. The V and J genes are TRBV7-2 and TRBJ2-5, with D unclear. Germline CDR1 is SGHTA and CDR2 is FQGNSA. The CDR3 sequence is 15 residues long. Trimming shortened V by 1 base and J by 2 bases, and 11 bases separated the two germline ends. This CDR3 is CASSLGVTRQETQYF. CDR3 DNA sequence: TGTGCCAGCAGCTTAGGAGTGACAAGGCAAGAGACCCAGTACTTC.

This clonotype was picked up many times. The CDR3 nucleotides are TGTGCCACCCGAGGACGGCCCATGAACACTGAAGCTTTCTTT. Translated, it gives CATRGRPMNTEAFF. The chain combines TRBV7-2 with TRBJ1-1; no firm D call. Germline CDR1 is SGHTA and CDR2 is FQGNSA. V gave up 10 bases and J gave up 0 bases, with 15 bases separating them. The CDR3 covers 14 residues.

A few counts support this clonotype. The V gene is TRBV5-1, the J gene TRBJ2-4; 9 bases are a match to TRBD1. The CDR3 runs to 13 residues. Germline trimming cut 4 bases from V and 6 bases from J; bases unmatched to any gene: 2. CDR1 is SGHRS and CDR2 is YFSETQ in the germline V gene. The CDR3 sequence: CASSGGQGNIQYF. CDR3 bases: TGCGCCAGCAGCGGGGGACAGGGAAACATTCAGTACTTC. Full variable domain (outside the CDR3, taken from reference TRBV5-1 and TRBJ2-4): KAGVTQTPRYLIKTRGQQVTLSCSPISGHRSVSWYQQTPGQGLQFLFEYFSETQRNKGNFPGRFSGRQFSNSRSEMNVSTLELGDSALYLCASSGGQGNIQYFGAGTRLSVL.

CDR3: CASSQGTAGDWETQYF. The CDR3 nucleotides read TGCGCCAGCAGCCAAGGGACAGCTGGGGACTGGGAGACCCAGTACTTC. The V call is TRBV5-1, the J call TRBJ2-5; TRBD1 might be the D (7 bases). From germline, CDR1 is SGHRS and CDR2 YFSETQ. The CDR3 has 16 residues. V was trimmed by 4 bases and J by 5 bases, leaving 21 bases between them.

This clonotype was counted ten times or more. The chain couples TRBV6-1 to TRBJ1-5; weak D call: TRBD1 (5 bases). The CDR3 totals 14 residues. In germline, CDR1 is MNHNS, CDR2 SASEGT. Trimming cost V 2 bases and J 6 bases, with 11 bases left between them. The CDR3 sequence: CASSELGAGQPQHF. DNA of the CDR3: TGTGCCAGCAGTGAACTAGGGGCAGGTCAGCCCCAGCATTTT.

This clonotype was detected many times. The rearrangement joins TRBV7-9 to TRBJ1-1; no firm D call. Germline CDR1 SEHNR, CDR2 FQNEAQ (reference sequence). The CDR3 covers 15 residues. The V gene lost 3 bases and the J gene lost 5 bases, with 16 bases spanning the gap. The CDR3 DNA is TGTGCCAGCAGCTTGCCAAGGGTTGAAGCTACTGAAGCTTTCTTT. Amino acids: CASSLPRVEATEAFF.

The CDR3, as DNA: TGTGCCAGCAGGAGGGACGCCGGCACCTACGAGCAGTACTTC. Its translation: CASRRDAGTYEQYF. The chain joins TRBV6-2 or TRBV6-3 to TRBJ2-7; tentatively, D is TRBD1 or TRBD2 (5 bases each). V was shortened by 6 bases and J by 2 bases, with 14 bases between the two germline ends. Germline loops: CDR1 MNHEY, CDR2 SVGEGT. The length of the CDR3 is 14 residues.

This clonotype was seen a handful of times. The V and J genes are TRBV12-3 or TRBV12-4 and TRBJ2-3, with D unclear. Trimming pared 3 bases from V and 0 bases from J, leaving 22 bases between. The CDR3 consists of 19 residues. The CDR3, as DNA: TGTGCCAGCAGTTTTATCGTCTTCTCTGCGCACTATAGCACAGATACGCAGTATTTT. This gives the protein CASSFIVFSAHYSTDTQYF.

The J gene is TRBJ1-3, the V gene TRBV12-3 or TRBV12-4; D is uncertain. The length of the CDR3 is 13 residues. Trimming took off 2 bases at V and 7 bases at J, with 9 bases between the two ends. The CDR3 bases are TGTGCCAGCAGTTTACGTAACGGGAACACCATATATTTT. It yields the protein CASSLRNGNTIYF.

This clonotype was found a few times. The chain is built from TRBV7-9 and TRBJ1-3, with D possibly TRBD1 on 6 matching bases. Per the germline V gene, CDR1 is SEHNR and CDR2 is FQNEAQ (reference sequence). V gave up 4 bases and J gave up 3 bases, with 16 bases separating them. The CDR3 totals 16 residues. CDR3 nucleotides: TGTGCCAGCAGCTCAGGACAGTCTAATGATGGAAACACCATATATTTT. It encodes CASSSGQSNDGNTIYF.

The chain has TRBV2 and TRBJ1-1, with D maybe TRBD1 (6 bases). The CDR3 is 15 residues long. V lost 0 bases and J lost 7, with 15 bases in between. CDR1 SNHLY and CDR2 FYNNEI come from the germline V gene. CDR3 in DNA: TGTGCCAGCAGTGAAGCGGCGGGGGCGCGGGTTGAAGCTTTCTTT. Translated: CASSEAAGARVEAFF.

This clonotype was observed many times. The V call is TRBV20-1, the J call TRBJ1-4; no clear D. Germline lookup yields CDR1 DFQATT and CDR2 SNEGSKA (reference sequence). The CDR3 length is 13 residues. V lost 4 bases and J lost 8, with 14 bases in between. CDR3 sequence (DNA): TGCAGTGCTAAGAGAGAGTCGGGGGAAAAACTGTTTTTT. Encoded protein: CSAKRESGEKLFF.

This clonotype has a count of ten or more. V gene TRBV6-1 combines with J gene TRBJ2-5, with 9 bases lining up with TRBD1. There are 14 residues in the CDR3. The junction had 7 bases not matched to a gene; V was cut back by 6 bases and J by 5 bases. In germline, CDR1 is MNHNS, CDR2 SASEGT. The CDR3 sequence is CASRGQGAGETQYF. The CDR3, as DNA: TGTGCCAGCAGGGGACAGGGTGCCGGTGAGACCCAGTACTTC.

This clonotype was seen many times. This rearrangement joins TRBV7-2 to TRBJ2-1, with D perhaps matching TRBD1 (5 bases). Per germline, CDR1 SGHTA and CDR2 FQGNSA. The CDR3 is 14 residues long. Trimming removed 5 bases from V and 2 bases from J, with 10 bases in between. CDR3 sequence (DNA): TGTGCCAGCAGCCCTAAGGGGCCCTACAATGAGCAGTTCTTC. Its translation: CASSPKGPYNEQFF.

Ten or more counts support this clonotype. The chain joins TRBV5-1 to TRBJ2-7, with 11 nucleotides matching TRBD2. Trimming cost V 6 bases and J 2 bases; bases outside gene matches: 4. The CDR3 is 14 amino acids. CDR1 is SGHRS, CDR2 YFSETQ, per germline. CDR3 sequence reads: CASTVTSGAYEQYF. The CDR3 DNA follows: TGCGCCAGCACGGTGACTAGCGGGGCCTACGAGCAGTACTTC.

This clonotype was counted only a few times. This sequence joins TRBV12-5 and TRBJ2-1; 7 nucleotides agree with TRBD2. From germline, CDR1 is LGHNT and CDR2 FRNRAP. There are 19 residues in the CDR3. V was pared by 2 bases and J by 1 base, with 14 bases of the junction left unmatched. The CDR3 region is CASGLSGRSSGESYNEQFF. Here the CDR3 DNA reads TGTGCTAGTGGTTTGTCGGGTCGGTCTAGCGGTGAGTCCTACAATGAGCAGTTCTTC.

The gene calls are TRBV10-2 and TRBJ2-3; 9 bases match TRBD1. Germline CDR1 reads WSHSY; CDR2 reads SAAADI. The V and J ends lost 6 bases and 2 bases, in that order; junction bases with no gene match: 12. This CDR3 spans 17 amino acids. CDR3 residues: CASRSFRDRADTDTQYF. CDR3 bases: TGCGCCAGCAGGTCCTTCCGGGACAGGGCGGACACAGATACGCAGTATTTT.

Ten or more counts support this clonotype. The chain couples TRBV28 to TRBJ2-1; 10 bases are a match to TRBD2. Unmatched junction bases numbered 6, after V lost 6 bases and J lost 4 bases. This CDR3 has 15 residues. The germline gives CDR1 MDHEN, CDR2 SYDVKM. The CDR3 loop is CASSLAGVGYNEQFF. The CDR3 DNA reads TGTGCCAGCAGCCTAGCGGGAGTAGGATACAATGAGCAGTTCTTC.

Comments on this clonotype: This may stem from a read error, because a much larger clone lies one nucleotide away. The DNA for the CDR3 is TGTGTCAGCAGCGGCGACAGGAACTATGGCTACACCTTC. It specifies CVSSGDRNYGYTF. The chain joins TRBV2 to TRBJ1-2; maybe TRBD1 (6 bases). Germline-derived CDR1 and CDR2 are SNHLY and FYNNEI. The CDR3 covers 13 residues.

This clonotype was picked up a small number of times. This chain uses TRBV28 with TRBJ1-5; tentative D call: TRBD1 (5 bases). V lost 7 bases, J lost 4 bases, and 17 bases lay in between. The germline V gene has CDR1 MDHEN and CDR2 SYDVKM. The CDR3 extends over 15 amino acids. The CDR3 here is CASIEGARSNQPQHF. The CDR3 coding sequence is TGTGCCAGCATTGAAGGGGCGCGGTCGAATCAGCCCCAGCATTTT.